The present entry profiles one T cell receptor (beta chain) with its context. The data originate from a study of blood T cell repertoires in COVID-19. As for the study in general: Samples came from the United States, Italy and Spain, spanning acute and convalescent COVID-19.

Participants were aged about 18 to 90 years, lived in around 25 US areas, and enrolled virtually. Only in-frame clones appear in the TCRdb table, and some are missing; sequencing was by immunoSEQ multiplex PCR. The sample shows 190,000 or so clones, approximately 90% of them seen only once. This CDR3 comprises 13 residues. Trimming pared 3 bases from V and 4 bases from J, leaving 6 bases between. The receptor comes from a man between 25 and 39 years old who had recovered from COVID-19. This chain uses TRBV12-3 or TRBV12-4 with TRBJ2-2; D remains ambiguous. What was sequenced was PBMCs or T cells enriched from blood (not recorded which). CDR3 nucleotide sequence: TGTGCCAGCAGTTTGGCAAGCACCGGGGAGCTGTTTTTT. It encodes CASSLASTGELFF.